The 27 T cell receptor beta chains below were found in one sample sequenced in a study of OX40 agonist ivuxolimab in advanced cancers. The protocol was immunoSEQ multiplex PCR, while the TCRdb copy is restricted to in-frame clones and leaves out a portion. The sample carries about 80,000 clones, approximately 92% recorded once. This specimen consisted of CD4+ or CD8+ T cells sorted from blood, obtained in a trial of the OX40 agonist ivuxolimab. The receptor source for this set is an adult with an advanced solid tumor such as melanoma, head and neck, liver or kidney cancer.

V is TRBV27 and J is TRBJ1-5, with D unresolved. Germline-derived CDR1 and CDR2 are MNHEY and SMNVEV (reference sequence). Trimming shortened V by 2 bases and J by 1 base, and 9 bases separated the two germline ends. The CDR3 has 15 residues. In DNA form, the CDR3 reads TGTGCCAGCAGTTTACGCCGGGAGAGCAATCAGCCCCAGCATTTT. Residues: CASSLRRESNQPQHF.

In this sample, this clone turned up once. V gene TRBV2 combines with J gene TRBJ1-5; a possible D gene is TRBD1 (6 bases). Trimming pared 3 bases from V and 4 bases from J, leaving 13 bases between. Germline lookup yields CDR1 SNHLY and CDR2 FYNNEI. This CDR3 comprises 15 residues. In nucleotides, the CDR3 is TGTGCCAGCAGTGATGAGGGGGGGCCTAATCAGCCCCAGCATTTT. Translated: CASSDEGGPNQPQHF.

This chain links TRBV6-6 with TRBJ1-4, with 7 bases lining up with TRBD1. V was pared by 5 bases and J by 8 bases, with 8 bases of the junction left unmatched. This CDR3 is 14 amino acids long. From germline, CDR1 is MNHNY and CDR2 SVGAGI (reference sequence). Written as DNA, the CDR3 is TGTGCCAGCAGTCGGAGGGGGCGCGAAGAAAAACTGTTTTTT. Translation gives CASSRRGREEKLFF.

This clone was recorded once. The rearrangement links TRBV18 to TRBJ2-7, with 10 positions matching TRBD2. Germline V lookup: CDR1 KGHSH, CDR2 LQKENI. The CDR3 contains 16 residues. The trim removed 3 bases at V and 6 bases at J, leaving 11 bases unmatched. The CDR3 region is CASSPVHSGTSAEQYF. DNA for the CDR3: TGTGCCAGCTCACCGGTTCATTCCGGGACTAGCGCCGAGCAGTACTTC.

This clone has just one count. This chain joins TRBV7-6 and TRBJ2-1; D ambiguous. Germline CDR1 and CDR2: SGHVS and FNYEAQ. The V end lost 2 bases, the J end lost 5 bases, and 16 bases lay between the germline ends. The CDR3 contains 16 residues. CDR3 in DNA: TGTGCCAGCAGCTTATTTATTGCGGCAGCAAACAATGAGCAGTTCTTC. It specifies CASSLFIAAANNEQFF.

This chain links TRBV28 with TRBJ2-7, with D possibly TRBD1 on 5 matching bases. CDR1 and CDR2 from the germline V gene are MDHEN and SYDVKM. Trimming removed 5 bases from V and 4 bases from J, with 9 bases in between. The CDR3 runs to 12 residues. DNA of the CDR3: TGTGCCAGCAGTGTCAGGGTATACGAGCAGTACTTC. This encodes CASSVRVYEQYF.

The chain uses TRBV19 and TRBJ2-7, with TRBD1 identical over 8 bases. CDR1 and CDR2 (germline): LNHDA, SQIVND (reference sequence). V was clipped by 4 bases and J by 0 bases; unmatched bases: 8. The CDR3 is made up of 16 amino acids. CDR3 nucleotide sequence: TGTGCCAGTAGTAAAGACAGGGGCCCTTCCTCCTACGAGCAGTACTTC. Encoded protein: CASSKDRGPSSYEQYF.

The chain couples TRBV20-1 to TRBJ2-1; 7 nucleotides agree with TRBD2. Germline values: CDR1 DFQATT, CDR2 SNEGSKA (reference sequence). The CDR3 contains 10 residues. The V segment lost 4 bases and the J segment 15 bases; nucleotides outside the gene matches: 6. CDR3 sequence: CSANIGRPFF. The CDR3 DNA sequence: TGCAGTGCTAATATCGGGAGGCCGTTCTTC.

The chain has TRBV25-1 and TRBJ1-5, with D unclear. V was cut by 4 bases and J by 3 bases, with 10 bases left in between. Germline-derived CDR1 and CDR2 are MGHDK and SYGVNS. CDR3 length equals 14 residues. The DNA for the CDR3 is TGTGCCAGCAGTGTCCGGGCTCTCAATCAGCCCCAGCATTTT. This codes for CASSVRALNQPQHF.

The CDR3 nucleotides are TGTGCCAGTAGAGGTGACCTCCTGAACACTGAAGCTTTCTTT. As protein: CASRGDLLNTEAFF. This chain uses TRBV19 with TRBJ1-1, with unresolved D. The V end lost 6 bases, the J end lost 0 bases, and 11 bases lay between the germline ends. The CDR3 covers 14 residues. Germline CDR1 reads LNHDA; CDR2 reads SQIVND (reference sequence).

The V call is TRBV7-8, the J call TRBJ1-5, with 9 nucleotides matching TRBD1. CDR3 length: 16 amino acids. The V gene's germline CDR1 is SGHVS and CDR2 FQNEAQ. V gave up 2 bases and J gave up 4 bases; unmatched junction bases: 6. Written as DNA, the CDR3 is TGTGCCAGCAGCTTATGGGACAGGGCTGTGAATCAGCCCCAGCATTTT. Its translation: CASSLWDRAVNQPQHF.

In the case of this clone: The same CDR3 is also encoded by other DNA sequences in this sample. CDR3 nucleotide sequence: TGTGCCAGCAGTTCGACTAGCGGGAGTACAGATACGCAGTATTTT. Encoded protein: CASSSTSGSTDTQYF. This chain links TRBV5-4 with TRBJ2-3, with 12 bases identical to TRBD2. V was clipped by 5 bases and J by 3 bases; unmatched bases: 4. The germline V gene has CDR1 SGHNT and CDR2 YYREEE (reference sequence). There are 15 residues in the CDR3.

V gene TRBV19 combines with J gene TRBJ2-4; D might be TRBD1 (6 bases). Germline lookup yields CDR1 LNHDA and CDR2 SQIVND (reference sequence). Trimming stripped 5 bases from V and 8 bases from J, with 13 bases between. This CDR3 comprises 13 residues. This chain's CDR3 is CASSQGMRDIQYF. The DNA of the CDR3 is TGTGCCAGTAGTCAGGGGATGAGGGACATTCAGTACTTC.

The CDR3 coding sequence is TGCAGCGTGAACAGGGTCGGGGGCAATGAGCAGTTCTTC. This gives the protein CSVNRVGGNEQFF. The chain recombines TRBV29-1 with TRBJ2-1; tentatively, D is TRBD1 or TRBD2 (6 bases each). The V gene's germline CDR1 is SQVTM and CDR2 ANQGSEA. The CDR3 runs 13 residues. Trimming left V 6 bases short and J 6 bases short, with 15 bases between.

This chain joins TRBV7-2 and TRBJ1-5, with D hard to call. The CDR3 totals 13 residues. V was clipped by 5 bases and J by 6 bases, with 11 bases between them. The V gene's germline CDR1 is SGHTA and CDR2 FQGNSA. CDR3 region: CASSTERGQPQHF. As DNA, the CDR3 is TGTGCCAGCAGCACTGAGCGGGGTCAGCCCCAGCATTTT.

The chain joins TRBV19 to TRBJ2-7; D is perhaps TRBD2 (5 bases). The CDR3 has 15 residues. Between the trimmed V and J ends, which lost 1 base and 4 bases, there was a span of 14 bases. In germline, CDR1 is LNHDA, CDR2 SQIVND (reference sequence). The chain's CDR3 is CASSIGGGGSYEQYF. The DNA of the CDR3 is TGTGCCAGTAGTATAGGAGGCGGAGGATCTTACGAGCAGTACTTC.

The chain carries TRBV7-8 and TRBJ2-3; unclear D gene. Germline CDR1 SGHVS, CDR2 FQNEAQ. V was clipped by 1 base and J by 6 bases, with 11 bases between them. This CDR3 is built from 14 residues. The DNA of the CDR3 is TGTGCCAGCAGCTTAGATGGGTCCGGCGATACGCAGTATTTT. Protein sequence: CASSLDGSGDTQYF.

This chain connects TRBV21-1 to TRBJ1-2; TRBD1 is the table's D call, not checked against the DNA. TRBV21-1 is an annotated pseudogene. This CDR3 has 14 amino acids. CDR3 coding DNA: TGTGCCAGCAGCAGATTGACAGGCTCCTATGGCTACACCTTC. Its protein product is CASSRLTGSYGYTF.

This sequence joins TRBV19 and TRBJ2-7; D is uncertain. The CDR3 is made up of 14 amino acids. V was pared by 3 bases and J by 1 base, with 10 bases between. In germline, CDR1 is LNHDA, CDR2 SQIVND (reference sequence). CDR3 nucleotide sequence: TGTGCCAGTAGTATCTCGGCAGGTTCCTACGAGCAGTACTTC. This gives the protein CASSISAGSYEQYF.

The gene calls are TRBV19 and TRBJ1-5; the D is unclear. Between the trimmed V and J ends, which lost 5 bases and 5 bases, there was a span of 7 bases. Germline CDR1 reads LNHDA; CDR2 reads SQIVND (reference sequence). The CDR3 is 12 amino acids. CDR3 DNA sequence: TGTGCCAGTAGTCTGCGTGATCAGCCCCAGCATTTT. Protein: CASSLRDQPQHF.

The chain couples TRBV6-6 to TRBJ1-4; tentative D call: TRBD1 (5 bases). The germline V gene encodes CDR1 MNHNY and CDR2 SVGAGI (reference sequence). The CDR3 spans 15 residues. The V end lost 0 bases, the J end lost 6 bases, and 11 bases lay between the germline ends. The CDR3 nucleotides read TGTGCCAGCAGTTACTCGGGGGGGTATGATGAAAAACTGTTTTTT. Translating gives CASSYSGGYDEKLFF.

The chain uses TRBV11-3 and TRBJ2-1, with no clear D. Trimming shortened V by 1 base and J by 5 bases, and 9 bases separated the two germline ends. Germline CDR1 reads SGHNT; CDR2 reads YENEEA. The CDR3 has 14 residues. This CDR3 is CASSLGRLDNEQFF. Here the CDR3 DNA reads TGTGCCAGCAGCTTAGGCCGTCTCGACAATGAGCAGTTCTTC.

The chain combines TRBV10-2 with TRBJ2-3; D might be TRBD2 (6 bases). This CDR3 is 15 amino acids long. From germline, CDR1 is WSHSY and CDR2 SAAADI. V lost 3 bases to trimming and J lost 0 bases, with 10 bases between them. The CDR3 is CASSEASASTDTQYF. For the CDR3, the DNA is TGCGCCAGCAGTGAAGCTAGCGCCAGCACAGATACGCAGTATTTT.

This chain links TRBV11-2 with TRBJ1-5; D is ambiguous. Germline lookup yields CDR1 SGHAT and CDR2 FQNNGV. This CDR3 is built from 13 residues. Trimming left V 1 base short and J 4 bases short, with 5 bases between. The CDR3 region is CASSLVQNQPQHF. CDR3 bases: TGTGCCAGCAGCTTAGTCCAGAATCAGCCCCAGCATTTT.

The chain recombines TRBV11-3 with TRBJ1-1; D is unclear. Trimming took 0 bases from V and 1 from J, leaving 3 bases between them. Germline assignment: CDR1 SGHNT and CDR2 YENEEA. The CDR3 covers 13 residues. The CDR3 coding sequence is TGTGCCAGCAGCTTAGATTGGAACACTGAAGCTTTCTTT. This encodes CASSLDWNTEAFF.

The chain is built from TRBV19 and TRBJ1-5; 7 positions agree with TRBD1. CDR1 and CDR2 from the germline V gene are LNHDA and SQIVND (reference sequence). The J segment lost 3 bases and the V segment lost 4 bases, leaving 6 bases of the junction unmatched. The CDR3 is 15 amino acids. Here the CDR3 reads CASSTPDRDNQPQHF. In DNA form, the CDR3 reads TGTGCCAGTAGTACCCCCGACAGGGACAATCAGCCCCAGCATTTT.

This chain connects TRBV5-1 to TRBJ1-5; unclear D gene. Per germline, CDR1 SGHRS and CDR2 YFSETQ. This CDR3 comprises 14 residues. Trimming removed 2 bases at V and 3 bases at J, with 9 bases between. The CDR3 DNA sequence: TGCGCCAGCAGCTTAGACGGGTACAATCAGCCCCAGCATTTT. Its protein product is CASSLDGYNQPQHF.